The 5 T cell receptor beta chains below were found in one sample sequenced in a study of regulatory T cells in long-lasting Graves disease. The TCR beta library used iRepertoire HTBI primers with Arm-PCR amplification of CDR3. One entry per CDR3 protein results from TCRdb running MiXCR on the multiplex PCR reads. Here the sample spans 450,000 or so distinct CDR3 sequences, about 20% being singletons. As to time point: persistent/refractory GD, antithyroid drugs over 5 years with positive TRAb. PBMC RNA served as the TCR library source. The material sequenced was peripheral blood mononuclear cells (PBMCs), taken when the disease was refractory, from a patient treated with antithyroid drugs. The origin of the receptors is a female donor with Graves disease.

The V and J genes are TRBV5-1 and TRBJ2-5, with D possibly being TRBD2 (5 bases). Germline V lookup: CDR1 SGHRS, CDR2 YFSETQ. V dropped 9 bases and J dropped 0 bases, with 9 bases sitting between them. CDR3 size: 12 residues. The CDR3 DNA follows: TGCGCCACCGGGGAGCACCAAGAGACCCAGTACTTC. Translating it yields CATGEHQETQYF.

For this clonotype: This could be a read error, since a much larger clone is one nucleotide away. The genes are TRBV7-2 and TRBJ2-5; D not certain. V was cut by 4 bases and J by 2 bases, with 14 bases left in between. Germline V CDR1 and CDR2: SGHTA, FQGNSA. The CDR3 consists of 15 residues. The CDR3 coding sequence is TGTGCCAGCAGCTCACACTTAACCCTACAAGAGACCCAGTACTTC. Translation gives CASSSHLTLQETQYF.

The chain combines TRBV11-3 with TRBJ2-3, with D unresolved. The CDR3 sequence is 13 residues long. Between the trimmed V and J ends, which lost 5 bases and 7 bases, there was a span of 13 bases. Germline V gene lookup returns CDR1 SGHNT and CDR2 YENEEA. As DNA, the CDR3 is TGTGCCAGCAGCCCACAAACCCATAATACGCAGTATTTT. Translating it yields CASSPQTHNTQYF.

V is TRBV30 and J is TRBJ2-3; 10 bases fit TRBD2. With 2 bases clipped from V and 2 bases from J, the junction kept 1 base outside the gene matches. The CDR3 spans 14 residues. CDR1 GTSNPN and CDR2 SVGIG come from the germline V gene (reference sequence). CDR3 residues: CAWSLAGDTDTQYF. CDR3 nucleotides: TGTGCCTGGAGTCTAGCGGGGGACACAGATACGCAGTATTTT.

The rearrangement links TRBV28 to TRBJ2-1, with 8 bases matching TRBD1. Germline assignment: CDR1 MDHEN and CDR2 SYDVKM. CDR3 length: 16 residues. V trimming: 3 bases; J trimming: 7 bases; junction bases outside the gene matches: 11. The CDR3 coding sequence is TGTGCCAGCAGTTTCCCCGGACAGGGTTATAGGAATGAGCAGTTCTTC. Amino acid sequence: CASSFPGQGYRNEQFF.